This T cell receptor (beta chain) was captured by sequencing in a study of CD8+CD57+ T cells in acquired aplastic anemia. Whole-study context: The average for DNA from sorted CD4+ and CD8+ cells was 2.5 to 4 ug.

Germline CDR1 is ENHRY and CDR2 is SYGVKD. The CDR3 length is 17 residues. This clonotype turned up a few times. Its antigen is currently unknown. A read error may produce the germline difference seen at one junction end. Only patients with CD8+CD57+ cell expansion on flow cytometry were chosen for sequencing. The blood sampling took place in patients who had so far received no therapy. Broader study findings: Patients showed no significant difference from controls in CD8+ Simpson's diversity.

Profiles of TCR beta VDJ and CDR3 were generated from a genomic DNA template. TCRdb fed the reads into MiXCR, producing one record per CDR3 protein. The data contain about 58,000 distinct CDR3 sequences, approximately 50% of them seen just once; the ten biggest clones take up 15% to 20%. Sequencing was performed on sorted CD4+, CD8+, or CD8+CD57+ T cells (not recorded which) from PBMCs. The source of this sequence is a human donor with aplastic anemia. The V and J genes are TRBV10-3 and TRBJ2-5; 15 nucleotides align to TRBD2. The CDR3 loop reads CASSGTWTSGGVRTQYF. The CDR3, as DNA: TGTGCCAGCAGTGGGACATGGACTAGCGGGGGGGTTCGGACCCAGTACTTC.